A selection of T cell receptor beta chains follows, all from one sample in a study of spatial heterogeneity in lung cancer. A single record per CDR3 protein comes from TCRdb applying MiXCR to the 5' RACE reads. This table holds around 100,000 distinct CDR3 sequences, 4% to 4.5% found once. This specimen was lung tumor tissue, taken at surgery. All receptors come from a male donor with early-stage non-small cell lung cancer. CDR3s include the opening cysteine and the closing phenylalanine or tryptophan. D genes are given only for firm matches. Part of the rows lack a size; the others show once, few, many or a class for expanded clones.

v_call	j_call	clone_size	d_call	cdr3_nt	cdr3_aa
TRBV20-1	TRBJ2-7	NA	TRBD2	TGCAGTGCTAGGACTAGCGGGAGAACCTACGAGCAGTACTTC	CSARTSGRTYEQYF
TRBV6-1	TRBJ1-5	NA	NA	TGTGCCAGCACATCCAGGGGCGGCAATCAGCCCCTGCATTTT	CASTSRGGNQPLHF
TRBV28	TRBJ2-7	NA	TRBD2	TGTGCCAGCAGTCGAGCGGGAGCCTACGAGCAGTACTTC	CASSRAGAYEQYF
TRBV6-6	TRBJ2-3	many	TRBD2	TGTGCCAGCAGTTACTCGGGGCTAGCGGGAGTGTACGATACGCAGTATTTT	CASSYSGLAGVYDTQYF
TRBV11-3	TRBJ2-6	NA	NA	TGTGCCAGCAGCGTGGGGTCAGGGAACGTCCTGACTTTC	CASSVGSGNVLTF
TRBV27	TRBJ2-7	many	NA	TGTGCCAGCAGTTTCGTCAGCTCCTACGAGCAGTACTTC	CASSFVSSYEQYF
TRBV3-1	TRBJ2-1	many	NA	TGTGCCAGCAGCCCAACCCCCGGACCTCGTCGGTTCTTC	CASSPTPGPRRFF
TRBV3-1	TRBJ2-5	few	NA	TGTGCCAGCAGCCAAGATCTTCGGCGCCAGAGCCCTCAAGAGACCCAGTACTTC	CASSQDLRRQSPQETQYF
TRBV28	TRBJ2-7	many	NA	TGTGCCAGCAGTTTGCGGTACGAGCAGTACTTC	CASSLRYEQYF
TRBV28	TRBJ2-1	few	NA	TGTGCCAGCAGTATAGAGAGAGGGGAGCAGTTCTTC	CASSIERGEQFF
TRBV9	TRBJ2-1	many	NA	TGTGCCAGCAGCCCCACGGGACCCCACAATGAGCAGTTCTTC	CASSPTGPHNEQFF
TRBV5-1	TRBJ2-5	many	NA	TGCGCCAGCAGTTTGGAAACAGGGCAGACCCAGTACTTC	CASSLETGQTQYF
TRBV2	TRBJ1-2	few	TRBD1	TGTGCCAGCAAGAAGACAGGGGGCAGTGGCTACACCTTC	CASKKTGGSGYTF
TRBV7-9	TRBJ2-1	few	NA	TGTGCCAGCAGCTTAGTCACCTACAATGAGCAGTTCTTC	CASSLVTYNEQFF
TRBV6-2/TRBV6-3	TRBJ1-1	many	TRBD1	TGTGCCAGCAGGCCCGTGCGACGGACCGACAGGGATAACACTGAAGCTTTCTTT	CASRPVRRTDRDNTEAFF
TRBV5-6	TRBJ1-5	many	TRBD1	TGTGCCAGCACCGAGACAGGGAAGGGGCAGCCCCAGCATTTT	CASTETGKGQPQHF
TRBV12-3/TRBV12-4	TRBJ2-3	many	NA	TGTGCCAGCAGTTATCAAGGAGGGGAAGATACGCAGTATTTT	CASSYQGGEDTQYF
TRBV2	TRBJ2-1	few	TRBD2	TGTGCCAGCAAGTGGGGGGGTTACAATGAGCAGTTCTTC	CASKWGGYNEQFF
TRBV10-2	TRBJ1-6	many	NA	TGCGCCAGCAGTGGAAGTTACTCCTATAATTCACCCCTCCACTTT	CASSGSYSYNSPLHF
TRBV27	TRBJ2-1	many	NA	TGTGCCAGCAGTTCGGGGGCCGAACCGGCCAATGAGCAGTTCTTC	CASSSGAEPANEQFF
TRBV7-2	TRBJ2-5	NA	TRBD1	TGTGCCAGCAGCTTGGGGACAGAAGAGACCCAGTACTTC	CASSLGTEETQYF
TRBV5-4	TRBJ1-3	NA	NA	TGTGCCAGCAGCTCCGGGACCGAATTCGGAAACACCATATATTTT	CASSSGTEFGNTIYF
TRBV6-5	TRBJ2-7	many	TRBD1	TGTGCCAGTGTCGGGACAGGGGGCTCCTACGAGCAGTACTTC	CASVGTGGSYEQYF
TRBV7-2	TRBJ2-2	NA	TRBD2	TGTGCCAGCAGCTCTGGACTAGCGTGGACCGGGGAGCTGTTTTTT	CASSSGLAWTGELFF
TRBV5-1	TRBJ1-6	many	NA	TGCGCCAGCAGCTTGGGGCAACCTGGTGGTTCACCCCTCCACTTT	CASSLGQPGGSPLHF
TRBV28	TRBJ2-7	many	NA	TGTGCCAGCAGCTTACTTTGGGGGCGCTACGAGCAGTACTTC	CASSLLWGRYEQYF